One sample yielded the 10 T cell receptor beta chains listed below, sequenced in a study of shared clonotypes between healthy human individuals (dated by TCRdb to 2019 to 2021). Libraries came from the immunoSEQ multiplex PCR assay. TCRdb took over this immuneACCESS table, retaining in-frame rearrangements with V and J assigned. Such tables are incomplete; in checked studies, under half of the missing clones stem from an unresolved V gene, and the remainder is unexplained. The sample profile shows 2 million to 2.5 million clones; almost 96% of them were found once. Roughly 0.13% of the sample is taken by the ten largest. Sequencing was carried out using naive CD4+ T cells sorted from blood. Explained via the paper, the cell subset or site label denotes: CD45RA+ positively selected. The source is a man between 18 and 35 years old in good health.

With regard to this clone: Different DNA sequences within this sample yield the same CDR3. The rearrangement joins TRBV10-1 to TRBJ1-5; D is unclear. This CDR3 region has 13 residues. Germline CDR1 and CDR2: WNHNN and SYGVQD (reference sequence). V gave up 2 bases and J gave up 3 bases, with 5 bases separating them. DNA for the CDR3: TGCGCCAGCAGTGAGGGTGTCAATCAGCCCCAGCATTTT. It yields the protein CASSEGVNQPQHF.

The chain is built from TRBV5-4 and TRBJ2-7; tentatively, D is TRBD1 or TRBD2 (5 bases each). V dropped 2 bases and J dropped 2 bases, with 11 bases sitting between them. CDR3 length: 14 amino acids. Germline CDR1 SGHNT, CDR2 YYREEE (reference sequence). CDR3 in DNA: TGTGCCAGCAGCTTTGGACGGGGCACCTACGAGCAGTACTTC. Its protein is CASSFGRGTYEQYF.

This chain connects TRBV11-1 to TRBJ1-2, with unresolved D. V shed 4 bases and J shed 5 bases, with 14 bases lying between them. Germline loops: CDR1 SGHAT, CDR2 FQDESV (reference sequence). The CDR3 extends over 14 amino acids. The CDR3 DNA sequence: TGTGCCAGCAGCTCCCTCGATCCAAGATATGGCTACACCTTC. It translates to CASSSLDPRYGYTF.

The chain joins TRBV4-1 to TRBJ2-3; 8 nucleotides agree with TRBD2. J lost 5 bases, V lost 4 bases, and 5 bases had no gene match. Germline V gene data show CDR1 as MGHRA and CDR2 as YSYEKL. This CDR3 is built from 14 residues. CDR3 region: CASSPGLAIDTQYF. As DNA, the CDR3 is TGCGCCAGCAGCCCCGGACTAGCTATAGATACGCAGTATTTT.

The chain combines TRBV30 with TRBJ1-2; D perhaps matches TRBD1 (5 bases). Trimming removed 3 bases at V and 3 bases at J, with 8 bases between. The germline V gene has CDR1 GTSNPN and CDR2 SVGIG (reference sequence). The CDR3 is 12 amino acids. The CDR3 spells CAWSRDHYGYTF. The CDR3 coding sequence is TGTGCCTGGAGCCGGGACCACTATGGCTACACCTTC.

The gene calls are TRBV15 and TRBJ1-1; D may be TRBD1 (6 bases). The CDR3 runs to 12 residues. The ends were cut back, 8 bases at V and 0 bases at J, with 7 bases in the middle. Germline assignment: CDR1 LNHNV and CDR2 YYDKDF (reference sequence). The CDR3 DNA follows: TGTGCCACCGGGACATTGAACACTGAAGCTTTCTTT. It yields the protein CATGTLNTEAFF.

As regards this clone: This specimen includes other DNA sequences encoding the same CDR3. The chain is built from TRBV18 and TRBJ1-2, with D possibly being TRBD1 (6 bases). This CDR3 is 13 amino acids long. Trimming stripped 5 bases from V and 4 bases from J, with 11 bases between. Germline-derived CDR1 and CDR2 are KGHSH and LQKENI. The CDR3 protein is CASSSGQSYGYTF. The CDR3, as DNA: TGTGCCAGCTCATCCGGACAGAGCTATGGCTACACCTTC.

As to this clone: The identical CDR3 is also encoded by other nucleotide sequences in the sample. The rearrangement uses TRBV10-2 and TRBJ2-1, with 15 bases fitting TRBD2. V gave up 5 bases and J gave up 9 bases; unmatched junction bases: 5. Germline loops: CDR1 WSHSY, CDR2 SAAADI. This CDR3 spans 15 amino acids. The CDR3 nucleotides are TGCGCCAGCAGTAGGACTAGCGGGGGGGTAGGTGAGCAGTTCTTC. Protein: CASSRTSGGVGEQFF.

The chain uses TRBV2 and TRBJ2-1; weak D call: TRBD1 (5 bases). CDR3 length: 13 residues. Germline V CDR1 and CDR2: SNHLY, FYNNEI. The V and J ends lost 6 bases and 10 bases respectively, with 16 bases between them. The CDR3 nucleotides read TGTGCCAGCAGATCGGGTCAGGGTGGGGAGCAGTTCTTC. Its translation: CASRSGQGGEQFF.

V usage is TRBV20-1 and J usage is TRBJ2-5; D ambiguous. This CDR3 region has 11 residues. From germline, CDR1 is DFQATT and CDR2 SNEGSKA (reference sequence). The V and J ends lost 3 bases and 7 bases respectively, with 9 bases between them. The CDR3 nucleotides read TGCAGTGCTAGGGGCACGGGGACCCAGTACTTC. Its translation is CSARGTGTQYF.